Described below is a single TCR beta chain sequence and its context. Its antigen is not identified. TCRdb reprocessed the RT-PCR reads with MiXCR, giving one entry per CDR3 protein. The table has more than 400,000 distinct CDR3 sequences, 10% to 11% seen once. This specimen belongs to a study of response to subunit inactivated influenza vaccine. Findings and caveats of the study: Authors suggested that a seasonal influenza vaccination recruits few new T cells each time.

Per germline, CDR1 DFQATT and CDR2 SNEGSKA (reference sequence). The CDR3 has 12 amino acids. V was cut by 0 bases and J by 8 bases, with 7 bases left in between. The sequence was obtained from a man in his forties or fifties who received an inactivated influenza vaccine. Source: PBMCs from blood, taken roughly 47 days after vaccination. The rearrangement links TRBV20-1 to TRBJ2-2, with no clear D. The chain's CDR3 is CSARDFKGELFF. Here the CDR3 DNA reads TGCAGTGCTAGAGACTTTAAAGGGGAGCTGTTTTTT.